This paragraph reports one TCR beta chain. Its antigen is not identified. This record belongs to a study of CD8 T cells in Susac syndrome. The CDR3 is 14 amino acids. V shed 7 bases and J shed 3 bases, with 13 bases lying between them. Study outcomes and limitations: The study conceded that its TCR sequencing and HLA analysis involved relatively few individuals.

RNA was extracted with the RNeasy kit, and a quantity of about 0.45 to 1 ug was reverse transcribed using random hexamers. Amplification of TCR beta CDR3 across 54 Vbeta and 13 Jbeta was performed with immunoSEQ multiplex PCR. TCRdb re-called the immunoSEQ multiplex PCR reads through MiXCR, storing one row per CDR3 protein. The table includes roughly 190,000 distinct CDR3 sequences, 90% to 95% detected once. Source material: CD4+ T cells from PBMCs. The origin of this receptor is a human donor with Susac syndrome. The chain couples TRBV12-3 or TRBV12-4 to TRBJ1-3; the D is unclear. The CDR3 reads CASTLGPYGNTIYF. Here the CDR3 DNA reads TGTGCCAGCACCCTAGGGCCTTATGGAAACACCATATATTTT.